Detailed here is one T cell receptor (beta chain). Authors' processing steps: Reference gene primer amplification gave estimated nucleated cell counts. Clones were read by immunoSEQ multiplex PCR, and TCRdb kept only the in-frame ones, dropping some. That table is the source of V, J and clone size, and D and trimming were worked out from the DNA. The sample shows 55,000 to 70,000 clones, 75% to 95% of them seen only once. Trimming left V 2 bases short and J 4 bases short, with 9 bases between. The CDR3 extends over 13 amino acids. Germline CDR1 is SGHRS and CDR2 is YFSETQ. The entry originates in a study of blood T cell repertoires in COVID-19.

The receptor comes from a man aged 55 to 70 with acute or convalescent COVID-19. Sequencing was done on a sample of peripheral blood. The chain is built from TRBV5-1 and TRBJ1-1; D is perhaps TRBD1 (5 bases). The CDR3 coding sequence is TGCGCCAGCAGCTTAAGGGGTGGCACTGAAGCTTTCTTT. This gives the protein CASSLRGGTEAFF.